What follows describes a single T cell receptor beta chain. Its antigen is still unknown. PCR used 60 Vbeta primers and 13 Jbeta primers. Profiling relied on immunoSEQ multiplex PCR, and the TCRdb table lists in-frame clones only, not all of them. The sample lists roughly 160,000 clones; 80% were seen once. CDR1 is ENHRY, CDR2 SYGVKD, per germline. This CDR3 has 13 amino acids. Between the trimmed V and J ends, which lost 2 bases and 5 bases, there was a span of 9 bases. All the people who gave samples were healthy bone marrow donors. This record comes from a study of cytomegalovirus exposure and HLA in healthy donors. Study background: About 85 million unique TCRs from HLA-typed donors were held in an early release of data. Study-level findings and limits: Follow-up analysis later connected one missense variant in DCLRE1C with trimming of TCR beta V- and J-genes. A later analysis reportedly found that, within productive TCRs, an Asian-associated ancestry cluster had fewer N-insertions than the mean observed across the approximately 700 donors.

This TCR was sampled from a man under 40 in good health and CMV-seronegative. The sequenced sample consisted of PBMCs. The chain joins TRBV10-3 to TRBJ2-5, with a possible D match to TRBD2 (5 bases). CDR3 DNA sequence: TGTGCCATCAGTGAGATGGGAGAGGAGACCCAGTACTTC. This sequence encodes CAISEMGEETQYF.